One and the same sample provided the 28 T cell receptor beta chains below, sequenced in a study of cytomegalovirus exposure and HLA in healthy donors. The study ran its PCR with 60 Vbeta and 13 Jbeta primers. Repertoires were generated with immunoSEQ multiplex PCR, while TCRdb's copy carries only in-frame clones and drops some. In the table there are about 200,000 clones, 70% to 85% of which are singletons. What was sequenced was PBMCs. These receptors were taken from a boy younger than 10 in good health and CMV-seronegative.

CDR3 sequence reads: CATASGANVLTF. In nucleotides, the CDR3 is TGTGCCACCGCGTCTGGGGCCAACGTCCTGACTTTC. This chain connects TRBV18 to TRBJ2-6, with D unclear. The CDR3 loop spans 12 amino acids. The V gene lost 10 bases and the J gene lost 1 base, with 5 bases spanning the gap. From germline, CDR1 is KGHSH and CDR2 LQKENI.

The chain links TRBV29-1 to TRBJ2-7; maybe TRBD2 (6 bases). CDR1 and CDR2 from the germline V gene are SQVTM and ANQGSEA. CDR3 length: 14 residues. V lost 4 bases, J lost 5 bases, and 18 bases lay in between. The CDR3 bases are TGCAGCGTTGCCGGGCGCGGCGGGGTTGACGAGCAGTACTTC. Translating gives CSVAGRGGVDEQYF.

The CDR3 protein is CASSQPGLYNSPLHF. For the CDR3, the DNA is TGTGCCAGCAGCCAGCCGGGACTCTATAATTCACCCCTCCACTTT. The V gene is TRBV4-2, the J gene TRBJ1-6; D might be TRBD1 (5 bases). Germline loops: CDR1 LGHNA, CDR2 YNFKEQ. The V and J ends lost 3 bases and 3 bases respectively, with 9 bases between them. The CDR3 contains 15 residues.

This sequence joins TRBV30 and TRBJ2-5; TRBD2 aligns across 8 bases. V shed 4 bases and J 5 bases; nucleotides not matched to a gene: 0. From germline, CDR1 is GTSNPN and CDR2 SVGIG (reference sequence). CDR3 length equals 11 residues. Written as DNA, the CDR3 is TGTGCCTGGACTAGCGGGGAGACCCAGTACTTC. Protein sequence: CAWTSGETQYF.

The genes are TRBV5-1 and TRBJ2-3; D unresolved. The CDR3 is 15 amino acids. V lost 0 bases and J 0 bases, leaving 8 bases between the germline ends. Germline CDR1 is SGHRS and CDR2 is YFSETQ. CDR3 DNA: TGCGCCAGCAGCTTGGCAGGAACTAGCACAGATACGCAGTATTTT. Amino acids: CASSLAGTSTDTQYF.

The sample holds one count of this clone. The CDR3, as DNA: TGTGCCAGCAGTTCGCAGGGCATAGGGACCCAGTACTTC. Translated: CASSSQGIGTQYF. This chain connects TRBV6-5 to TRBJ2-5; D is perhaps TRBD1 (5 bases). CDR1 is MNHEY, CDR2 SVGAGI, per germline. V was cut by 4 bases and J by 7 bases, with 13 bases left in between. The CDR3 has 13 amino acids.

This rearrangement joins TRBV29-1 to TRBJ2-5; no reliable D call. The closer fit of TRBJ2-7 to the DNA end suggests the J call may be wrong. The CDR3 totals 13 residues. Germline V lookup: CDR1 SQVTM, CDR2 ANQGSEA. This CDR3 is CSVAYQDSYEQYF. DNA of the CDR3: TGCAGCGTTGCTTATCAAGACTCCTACGAGCAGTACTTC.

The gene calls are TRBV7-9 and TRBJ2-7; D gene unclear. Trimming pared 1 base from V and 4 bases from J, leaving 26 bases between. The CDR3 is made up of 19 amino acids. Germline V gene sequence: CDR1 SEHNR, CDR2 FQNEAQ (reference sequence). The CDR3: CASSLGFLSDPGEYYEQYF. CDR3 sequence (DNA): TGTGCCAGCAGCTTAGGGTTTTTATCAGACCCCGGAGAGTATTACGAGCAGTACTTC.

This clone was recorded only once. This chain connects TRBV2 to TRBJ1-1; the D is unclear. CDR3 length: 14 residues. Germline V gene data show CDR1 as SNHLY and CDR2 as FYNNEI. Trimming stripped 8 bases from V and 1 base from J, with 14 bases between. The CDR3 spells CASPRRSENTEAFF. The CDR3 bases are TGTGCCAGCCCCCGTCGGTCCGAGAACACTGAAGCTTTCTTT.

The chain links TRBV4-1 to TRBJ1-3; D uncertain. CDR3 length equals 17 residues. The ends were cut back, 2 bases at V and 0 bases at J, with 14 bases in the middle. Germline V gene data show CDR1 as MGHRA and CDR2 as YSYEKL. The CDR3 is CASSQMRFTLSGNTIYF. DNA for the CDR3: TGCGCCAGCAGCCAAATGCGGTTTACCCTCTCTGGAAACACCATATATTTT.

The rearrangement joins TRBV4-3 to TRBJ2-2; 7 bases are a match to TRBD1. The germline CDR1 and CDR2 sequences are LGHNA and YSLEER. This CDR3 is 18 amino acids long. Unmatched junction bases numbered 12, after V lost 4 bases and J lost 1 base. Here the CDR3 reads CASSPSRTGHLNTGELFF. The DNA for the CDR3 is TGCGCCAGCAGCCCCTCGCGGACAGGACACCTGAACACCGGGGAGCTGTTTTTT.

CDR3 nucleotide sequence: TGTGCCAGTAGTATGGGGGCCGGGAGGGGCAAAGAGACCCAGTACTTC. This translates into CASSMGAGRGKETQYF. The J gene is TRBJ2-5, the V gene TRBV19; TRBD2 aligns across 8 bases. CDR3 length equals 16 residues. The V gene's germline CDR1 is LNHDA and CDR2 SQIVND (reference sequence). Trimming at V came to 3 bases and at J to 3 bases, leaving 9 bases not matched to a gene. The full variable domain, in which reference TRBV19 and TRBJ2-5 provide the parts outside the CDR3, is DGGITQSPKYLFRKEGQNVTLSCEQNLNHDAMYWYRQDPGQGLRLIYYSQIVNDFQKGDIAEGYSVSREKKESFPLTVTSAQKNPTAFYLCASSMGAGRGKETQYFGPGTRLLVL.

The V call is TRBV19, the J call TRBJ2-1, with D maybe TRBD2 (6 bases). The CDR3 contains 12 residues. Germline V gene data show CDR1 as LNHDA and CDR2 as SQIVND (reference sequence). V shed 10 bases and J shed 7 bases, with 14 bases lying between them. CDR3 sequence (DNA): TGTGCCACCACCGCGGGGCCTAATGAGCAGTTCTTC. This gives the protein CATTAGPNEQFF. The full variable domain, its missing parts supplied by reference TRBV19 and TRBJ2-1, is DGGITQSPKYLFRKEGQNVTLSCEQNLNHDAMYWYRQDPGQGLRLIYYSQIVNDFQKGDIAEGYSVSREKKESFPLTVTSAQKNPTAFYLCATTAGPNEQFFGPGTRLTVL.

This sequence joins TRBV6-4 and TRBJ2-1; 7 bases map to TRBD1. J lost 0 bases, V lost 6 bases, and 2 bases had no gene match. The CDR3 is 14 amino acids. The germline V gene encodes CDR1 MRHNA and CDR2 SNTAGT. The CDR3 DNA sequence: TGTGCCAGCAGCCGGGACAGCTCCTACAATGAGCAGTTCTTC. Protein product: CASSRDSSYNEQFF.

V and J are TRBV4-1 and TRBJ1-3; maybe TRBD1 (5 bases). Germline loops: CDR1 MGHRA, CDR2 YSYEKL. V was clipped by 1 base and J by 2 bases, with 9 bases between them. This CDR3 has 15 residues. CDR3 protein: CASSQAAGAGNTIYF. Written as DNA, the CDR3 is TGCGCCAGCAGCCAAGCCGCGGGGGCTGGAAACACCATATATTTT.

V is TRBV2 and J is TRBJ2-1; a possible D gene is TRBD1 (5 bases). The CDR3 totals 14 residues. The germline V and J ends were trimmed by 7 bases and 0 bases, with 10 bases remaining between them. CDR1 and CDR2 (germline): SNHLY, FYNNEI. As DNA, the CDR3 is TGTGCCAGCACCCCGGACAACTCCTACAATGAGCAGTTCTTC. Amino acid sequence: CASTPDNSYNEQFF.

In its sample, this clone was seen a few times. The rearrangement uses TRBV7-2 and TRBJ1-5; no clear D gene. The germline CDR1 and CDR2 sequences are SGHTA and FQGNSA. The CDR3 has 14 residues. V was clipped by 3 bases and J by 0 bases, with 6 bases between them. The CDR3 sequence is CASSLGLSNQPQHF. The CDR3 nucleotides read TGTGCCAGCAGCTTGGGCCTTAGCAATCAGCCCCAGCATTTT.

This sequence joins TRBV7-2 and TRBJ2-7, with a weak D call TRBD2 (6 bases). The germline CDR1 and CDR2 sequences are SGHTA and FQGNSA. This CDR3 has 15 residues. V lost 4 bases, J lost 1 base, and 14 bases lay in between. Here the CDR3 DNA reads TGTGCCAGCAGCTGGGCGGGGCGCGCATCCTACGAGCAGTACTTC. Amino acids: CASSWAGRASYEQYF.

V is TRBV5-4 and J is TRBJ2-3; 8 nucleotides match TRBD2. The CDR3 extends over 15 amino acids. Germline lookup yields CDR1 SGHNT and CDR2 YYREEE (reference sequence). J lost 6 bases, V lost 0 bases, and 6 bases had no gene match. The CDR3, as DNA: TGTGCCAGCAGCTTGGCGAAGGGACTAGTTGATACGCAGTATTTT. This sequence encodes CASSLAKGLVDTQYF.

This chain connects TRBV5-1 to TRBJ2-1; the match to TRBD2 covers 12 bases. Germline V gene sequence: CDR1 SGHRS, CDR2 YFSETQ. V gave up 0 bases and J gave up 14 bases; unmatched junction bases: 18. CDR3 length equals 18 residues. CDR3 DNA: TGCGCCAGCAGCTTGGGGGCTAGCGGGGGGGCGACGGCCCAGATAGAGTTCTTC. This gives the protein CASSLGASGGATAQIEFF.

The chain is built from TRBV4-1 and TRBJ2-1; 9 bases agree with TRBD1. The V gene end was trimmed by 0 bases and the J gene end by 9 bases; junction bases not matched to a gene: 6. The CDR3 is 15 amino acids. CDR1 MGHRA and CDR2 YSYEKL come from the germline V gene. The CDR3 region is CASSQDYRGRGEQFF. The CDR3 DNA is TGCGCCAGCAGCCAAGATTACAGGGGGCGCGGTGAGCAGTTCTTC.

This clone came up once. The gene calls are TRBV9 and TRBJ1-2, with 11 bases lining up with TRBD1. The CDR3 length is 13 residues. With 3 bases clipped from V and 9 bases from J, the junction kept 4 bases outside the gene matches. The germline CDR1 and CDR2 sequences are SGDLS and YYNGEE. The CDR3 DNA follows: TGTGCCAGCAGCGCCGGACAGGGGGCAAGCTACACCTTC. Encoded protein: CASSAGQGASYTF.

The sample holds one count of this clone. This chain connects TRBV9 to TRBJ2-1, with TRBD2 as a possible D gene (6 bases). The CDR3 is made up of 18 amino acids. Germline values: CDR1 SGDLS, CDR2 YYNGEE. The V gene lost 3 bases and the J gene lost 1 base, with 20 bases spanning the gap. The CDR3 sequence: CASSARGVRYKSYNEQFF. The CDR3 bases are TGTGCCAGCAGCGCCCGCGGGGTAAGGTATAAGTCCTACAATGAGCAGTTCTTC.

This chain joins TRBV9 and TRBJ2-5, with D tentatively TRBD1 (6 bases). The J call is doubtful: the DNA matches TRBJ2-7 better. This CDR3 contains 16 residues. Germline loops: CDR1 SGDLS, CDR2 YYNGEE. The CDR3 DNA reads TGTGCCAGCAGCGAGGGAATAGGGGGTAGGTCCTACGAGCAGTACTTC. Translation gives CASSEGIGGRSYEQYF.

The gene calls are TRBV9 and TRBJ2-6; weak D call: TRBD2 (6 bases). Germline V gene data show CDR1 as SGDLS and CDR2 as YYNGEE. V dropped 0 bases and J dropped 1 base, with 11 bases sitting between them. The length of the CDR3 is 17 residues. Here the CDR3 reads CASSVGRGVSGANVLTF. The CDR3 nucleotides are TGTGCCAGCAGCGTAGGGAGGGGAGTATCTGGGGCCAACGTCCTGACTTTC.

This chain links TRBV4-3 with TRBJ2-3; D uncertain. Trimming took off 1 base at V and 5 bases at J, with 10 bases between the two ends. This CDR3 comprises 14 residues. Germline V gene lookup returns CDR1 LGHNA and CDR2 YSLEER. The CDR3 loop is CASSQALPGDTQYF. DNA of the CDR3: TGCGCCAGCAGCCAAGCGCTCCCCGGAGATACGCAGTATTTT.

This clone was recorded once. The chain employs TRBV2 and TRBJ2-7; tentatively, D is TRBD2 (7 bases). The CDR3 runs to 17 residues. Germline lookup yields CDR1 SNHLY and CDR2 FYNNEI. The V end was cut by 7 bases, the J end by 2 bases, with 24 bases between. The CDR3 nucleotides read TGTGCCAGCATAGCGAACGCCACAGGGAGGGGCCCCTACGAGCAGTACTTC. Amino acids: CASIANATGRGPYEQYF.

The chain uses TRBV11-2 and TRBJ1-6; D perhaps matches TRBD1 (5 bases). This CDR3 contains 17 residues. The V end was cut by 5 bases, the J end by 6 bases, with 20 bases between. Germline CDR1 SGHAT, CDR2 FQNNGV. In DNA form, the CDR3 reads TGTGCCAGCAGCCCTCTCTTGTGGGGGGGAGGTAATTCACCCCTCCACTTT. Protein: CASSPLLWGGGNSPLHF.